The entry below gives a single T cell receptor (beta chain) sequence along with its context. Its antigen is unidentified. This specimen comes from a study of identical twins' blood T cells. TCR cDNA libraries were made from RNA using a previously described, modified protocol. Each CDR3 protein gets one entry after TCRdb re-called the 5' RACE reads with MiXCR. The sample carries roughly 340,000 distinct CDR3 sequences, about 28% recorded once. General study findings and limits: Twin similarity might stem from environmental factors, not only genetics. Twins reportedly had markedly more similar V usage than unrelated donors, even among out-of-frame TCRbeta clonotypes. Mainly, cloneset size products determined shared clonotypes, twins included.

The material sequenced was PBMCs. The sequence was collected from a woman aged 18-55 years in good health.

CDR3 loop: CASSLTGAPEPQHF. In DNA form, the CDR3 reads TGCGCCAGCAGCTTGACAGGGGCCCCCGAGCCCCAGCATTTT. The rearrangement uses TRBV5-1 and TRBJ1-5; 7 nucleotides agree with TRBD1. Per the germline V gene, CDR1 is SGHRS and CDR2 is YFSETQ. With 1 base clipped from V and 8 bases from J, the junction kept 6 bases outside the gene matches. The CDR3 length is 14 residues.